Included here is one T cell receptor beta chain sequence, with context. Its antigen is as yet unknown. Trimming cost V 4 bases and J 4 bases, with 11 bases left between them. The germline CDR1 and CDR2 sequences are MNHEY and SMNVEV (reference sequence). The CDR3 length is 14 residues. The sample originates from a study of beta chain features in type 1 diabetes. General study results and limits: TCRB CDR3s from Type 1 diabetes patients were moderately but significantly shorter in all four CD4+ subsets.

Investigators reverse transcribed all isolated RNA, so they sequenced expressed TCRB transcripts. TCRdb's copy holds only in-frame clones and misses some; the assay was immunoSEQ multiplex PCR. This table has roughly 350,000 clones, around 9.6% appearing once. The sequence derives from a man aged 25-45 years with type 1 diabetes. Specimen: central memory CD4+ T cells from blood. V gene TRBV27 combines with J gene TRBJ2-1; tentative D call: TRBD2 (5 bases). Here the CDR3 DNA reads TGTGCCAGCAGTTATGGAGGAATTTACAATGAGCAGTTCTTC. It specifies CASSYGGIYNEQFF.